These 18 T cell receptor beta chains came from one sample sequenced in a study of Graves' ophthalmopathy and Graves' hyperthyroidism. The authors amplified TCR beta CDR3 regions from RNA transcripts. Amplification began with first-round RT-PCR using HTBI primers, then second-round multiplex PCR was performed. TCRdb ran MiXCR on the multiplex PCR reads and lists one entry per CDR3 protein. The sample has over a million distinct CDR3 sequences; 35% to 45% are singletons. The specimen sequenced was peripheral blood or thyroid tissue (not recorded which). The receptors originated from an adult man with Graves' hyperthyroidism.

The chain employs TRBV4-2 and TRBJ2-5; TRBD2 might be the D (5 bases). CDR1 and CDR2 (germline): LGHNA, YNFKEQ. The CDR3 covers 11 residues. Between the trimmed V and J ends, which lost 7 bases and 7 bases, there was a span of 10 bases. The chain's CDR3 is CASTLRGTQYF. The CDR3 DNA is TGTGCCAGCACCCTACGGGGGACCCAGTACTTC.

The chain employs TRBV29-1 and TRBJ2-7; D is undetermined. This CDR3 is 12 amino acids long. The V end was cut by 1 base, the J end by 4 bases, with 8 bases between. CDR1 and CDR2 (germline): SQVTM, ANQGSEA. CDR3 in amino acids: CSVEVVRYEQYF. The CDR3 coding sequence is TGCAGCGTTGAAGTCGTCAGGTACGAGCAGTACTTC.

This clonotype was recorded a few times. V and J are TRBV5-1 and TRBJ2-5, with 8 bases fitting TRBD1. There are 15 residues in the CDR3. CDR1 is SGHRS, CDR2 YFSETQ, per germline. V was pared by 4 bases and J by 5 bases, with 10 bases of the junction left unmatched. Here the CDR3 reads CASSPTGGPAETQYF. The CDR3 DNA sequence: TGCGCCAGCAGCCCCACAGGGGGTCCGGCGGAGACCCAGTACTTC.

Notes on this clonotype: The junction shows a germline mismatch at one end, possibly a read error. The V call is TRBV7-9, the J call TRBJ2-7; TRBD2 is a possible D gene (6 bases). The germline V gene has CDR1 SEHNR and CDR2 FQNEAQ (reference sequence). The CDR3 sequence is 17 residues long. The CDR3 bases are TGTCCCAGCAGCTTACCCGCCCAAACAACTAGCATCTACGAGCAGTACTTC. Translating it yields CPSSLPAQTTSIYEQYF.

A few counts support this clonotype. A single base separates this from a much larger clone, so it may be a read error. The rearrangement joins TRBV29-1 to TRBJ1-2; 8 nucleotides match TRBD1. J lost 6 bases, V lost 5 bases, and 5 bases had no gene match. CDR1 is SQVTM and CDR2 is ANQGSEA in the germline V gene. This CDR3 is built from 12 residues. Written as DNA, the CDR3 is TGCAGCGTTTCGACAGGGGACGATGGCTACACCTTC. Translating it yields CSVSTGDDGYTF. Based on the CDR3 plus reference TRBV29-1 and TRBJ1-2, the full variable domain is SAVISQKPSRDICQRGTSLTIQCQVDSQVTMMFWYRQQPGQSLTLIATANQGSEATYESGFVIDKFPISRPNLTFSTLTVSNMSPEDSSIYLCSVSTGDDGYTFGSGTRLTVV.

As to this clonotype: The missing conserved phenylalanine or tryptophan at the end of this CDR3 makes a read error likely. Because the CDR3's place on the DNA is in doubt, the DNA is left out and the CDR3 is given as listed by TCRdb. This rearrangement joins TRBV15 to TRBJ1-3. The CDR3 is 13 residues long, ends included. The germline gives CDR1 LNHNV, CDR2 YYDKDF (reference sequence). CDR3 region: CATSRGPPTSHLT.

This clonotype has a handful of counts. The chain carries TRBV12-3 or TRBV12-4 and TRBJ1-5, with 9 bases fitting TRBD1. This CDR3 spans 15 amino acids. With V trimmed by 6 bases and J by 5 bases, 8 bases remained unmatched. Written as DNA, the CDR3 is TGTGCCAGCAGACCACAGGGGGCGAGTCATCAGCCCCAGCATTTT. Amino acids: CASRPQGASHQPQHF.

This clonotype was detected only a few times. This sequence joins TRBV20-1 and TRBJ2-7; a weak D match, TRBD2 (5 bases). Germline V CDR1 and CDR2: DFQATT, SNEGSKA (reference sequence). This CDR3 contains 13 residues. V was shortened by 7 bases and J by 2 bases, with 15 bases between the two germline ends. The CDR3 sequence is CSGREKSTYEQYF. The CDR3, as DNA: TGCAGTGGTAGGGAGAAATCAACCTACGAGCAGTACTTC.

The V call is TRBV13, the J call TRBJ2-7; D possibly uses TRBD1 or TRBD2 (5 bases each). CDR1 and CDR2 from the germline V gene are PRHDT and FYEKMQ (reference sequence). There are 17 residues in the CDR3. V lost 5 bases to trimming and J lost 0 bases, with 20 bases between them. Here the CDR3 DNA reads TGTGCCAGCAGCCCTGAACTGGGGGACGCCAACTCCTACGAGCAGTACTTC. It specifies CASSPELGDANSYEQYF.

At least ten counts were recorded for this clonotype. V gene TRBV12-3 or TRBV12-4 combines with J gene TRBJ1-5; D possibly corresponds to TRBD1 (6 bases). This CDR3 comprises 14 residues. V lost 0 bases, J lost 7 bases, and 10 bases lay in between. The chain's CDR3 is CASSLAAGAQPQHF. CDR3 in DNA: TGTGCCAGCAGTTTAGCTGCAGGGGCACAGCCCCAGCATTTT.

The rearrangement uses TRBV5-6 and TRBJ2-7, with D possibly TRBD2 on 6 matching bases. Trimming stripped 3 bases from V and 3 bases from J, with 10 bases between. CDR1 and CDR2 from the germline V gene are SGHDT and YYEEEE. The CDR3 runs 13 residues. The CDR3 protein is CASSSGGFYEQYF. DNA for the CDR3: TGTGCCAGCAGCTCCGGGGGTTTCTACGAGCAGTACTTC.

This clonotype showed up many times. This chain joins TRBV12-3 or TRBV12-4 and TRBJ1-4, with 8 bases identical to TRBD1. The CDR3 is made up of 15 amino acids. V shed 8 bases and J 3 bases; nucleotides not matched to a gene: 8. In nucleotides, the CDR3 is TGTGCCAGCGGCCCCCGGACAGGGCCTAATGAAAAACTGTTTTTT. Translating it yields CASGPRTGPNEKLFF.

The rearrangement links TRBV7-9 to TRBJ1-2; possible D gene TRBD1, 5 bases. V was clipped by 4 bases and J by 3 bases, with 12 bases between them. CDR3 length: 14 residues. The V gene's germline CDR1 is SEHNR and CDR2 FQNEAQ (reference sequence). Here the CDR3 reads CASSSPTDHYGYTF. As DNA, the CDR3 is TGTGCCAGCAGCTCACCGACAGACCACTATGGCTACACCTTC.

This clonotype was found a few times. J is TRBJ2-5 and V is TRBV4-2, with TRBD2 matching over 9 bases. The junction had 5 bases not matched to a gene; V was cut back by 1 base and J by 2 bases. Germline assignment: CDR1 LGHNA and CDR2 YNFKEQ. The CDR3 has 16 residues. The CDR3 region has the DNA TGTGCCAGCAGCCAAGTAGCGGGAGCGATACAAGAGACCCAGTACTTC. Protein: CASSQVAGAIQETQYF.

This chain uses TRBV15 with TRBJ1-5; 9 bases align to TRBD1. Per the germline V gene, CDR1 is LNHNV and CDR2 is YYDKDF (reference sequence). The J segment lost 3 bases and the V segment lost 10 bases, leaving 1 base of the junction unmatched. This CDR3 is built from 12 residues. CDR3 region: CARTGVNQPQHF. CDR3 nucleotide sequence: TGTGCCAGGACAGGGGTCAATCAGCCCCAGCATTTT.

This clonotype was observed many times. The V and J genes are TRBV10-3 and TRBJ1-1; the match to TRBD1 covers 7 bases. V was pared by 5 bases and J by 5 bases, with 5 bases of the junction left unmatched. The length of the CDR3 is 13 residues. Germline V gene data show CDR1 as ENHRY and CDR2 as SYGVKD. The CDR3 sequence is CAISIPGGTEAFF. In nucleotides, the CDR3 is TGTGCCATCAGTATTCCAGGGGGGACTGAAGCTTTCTTT.

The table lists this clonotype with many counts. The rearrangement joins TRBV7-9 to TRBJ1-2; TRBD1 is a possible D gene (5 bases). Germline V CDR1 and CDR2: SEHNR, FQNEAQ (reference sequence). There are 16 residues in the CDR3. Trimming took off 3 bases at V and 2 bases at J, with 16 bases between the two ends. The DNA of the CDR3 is TGTGCCAGCAGCTTTTCGGGGACGAGCGGCAACTATGGCTACACCTTC. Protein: CASSFSGTSGNYGYTF.

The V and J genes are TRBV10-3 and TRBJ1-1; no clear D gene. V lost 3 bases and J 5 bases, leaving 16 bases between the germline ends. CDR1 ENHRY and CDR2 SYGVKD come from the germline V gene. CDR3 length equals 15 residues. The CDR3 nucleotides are TGTGCCATCAGTGATATTAGTCGTGTGGGGACTGAAGCTTTCTTT. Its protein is CAISDISRVGTEAFF.